The T cell receptor (beta chain) under discussion was sequenced for a study of shared clonotypes between healthy human individuals. The study, taken as a whole, reports: Clonotypes shared by all four sorted-subset donors had higher generation probabilities than non-shared clonotypes. The study generally estimated greater richness for naive than memory subsets. Rarefaction analysis demonstrated incomplete sorted-subset sequencing notwithstanding large depth. Genetic and exposure-history diversity was limited by the few donors.

Method: immunoSEQ multiplex PCR; TCRdb's copy keeps in-frame clones and lacks some. The sample has more than 2 million clones, 85% to 95% seen once; the top ten hold 0.1% to 0.15%. Regarding this clone: Its antigen is undetermined.

Germline values: CDR1 KGHSH, CDR2 LQKENI. The length of the CDR3 is 17 residues. V shed 2 bases, J shed 3 bases, and the junction held 11 bases outside the gene matches. The sequenced sample was naive CD4+ T cells sorted from blood. Subset in this sample: CD45RA+ positively selected. This receptor was taken from a man aged 18 to 29 in good health. This sequence joins TRBV18 and TRBJ2-3, with 7 positions matching TRBD2. The CDR3 sequence is CASSPGTGGTGTDTQYF. In nucleotides, the CDR3 is TGTGCCAGCTCACCAGGGACGGGAGGTACGGGTACAGATACGCAGTATTTT.